This T cell receptor beta chain was recovered during a study of OX40 agonist ivuxolimab in advanced cancers. Study details: At roughly 83% male, the cohort had a mean age of roughly 60 years, ranging from roughly 20 to 90.

Findings and caveats of the study: CD8+ T cells were the subset that, on average, had more expanded clones than CD4+. Clonal expansion among partial responders at 0.1-3.0 mg/kg ranked near the lowest.

The germline V and J ends were trimmed by 1 base and 7 bases, with 14 bases remaining between them. This CDR3 is 15 amino acids long. Looked up from germline, CDR1 is LGHNA and CDR2 is YSLEER. Comment on this clone: Its antigen is unidentified.

Some clones are missing from TCRdb's copy, which holds only in-frame ones; the method was immunoSEQ multiplex PCR. Found here are about 100,000 clones, 85% to 95% of them singletons; the top ten hold approximately 1.1%. This clonotype originated in an adult with an advanced solid tumor such as melanoma, head and neck, liver or kidney cancer. The rearrangement links TRBV4-3 to TRBJ2-1; D is undetermined. This sample comprised CD4+ or CD8+ T cells sorted from blood, obtained in a trial of the OX40 agonist ivuxolimab. CDR3 amino acids: CASSQAGAARNEQFF. CDR3 DNA: TGCGCCAGCAGCCAAGCCGGCGCTGCGAGGAATGAGCAGTTCTTC.